This T cell receptor beta chain was found in a study of blood T cell repertoires in COVID-19. In the study overall: The study drew acute and convalescent COVID-19 samples from the United States, Italy and Spain. T cells, B-cell-depleted T cells, or PBMCs supplied cDNA or gDNA.

Source study methods: Reference gene primer amplification in the assay estimated nucleated cell counts. The repertoire was sequenced with immunoSEQ multiplex PCR; TCRdb's copy has only in-frame clones and lacks some. V, J and clone size are those of that table, while D and trimming were read from the DNA. The sample carries 150,000 to 200,000 clones, over 75% recorded once. Germline V gene data show CDR1 as SNHLY and CDR2 as FYNNEI. V gave up 6 bases and J gave up 4 bases, with 15 bases separating them. The CDR3 is made up of 14 amino acids. The J gene is TRBJ1-2, the V gene TRBV2, with D possibly TRBD1 on 6 matching bases. The clonotype comes from a man aged 70 or older with active or convalescent COVID-19. The sequenced material came from peripheral blood. Here the CDR3 reads CASSGPLDSYGYTF. The CDR3 bases are TGTGCCAGCAGCGGCCCCTTGGACAGCTATGGCTACACCTTC.